This TCR beta chain emerged from a study of OX40 agonist ivuxolimab in advanced cancers. Germline V lookup: CDR1 SGHAT, CDR2 FQNNGV. V shed 1 base and J 5 bases; nucleotides not matched to a gene: 6. The CDR3 is 15 residues long. The assay was immunoSEQ multiplex PCR, and TCRdb's table has in-frame clones only and misses some. The sample contains about 75,000 clones, roughly 90% of which appear only once. The sample consisted of CD4+ or CD8+ T cells sorted from blood, taken in a trial of the OX40 agonist ivuxolimab. The clonotype was recovered from an adult with an advanced solid tumor such as melanoma, head and neck, liver or kidney cancer. J is TRBJ2-7 and V is TRBV11-2; 9 bases are shared with TRBD1. The CDR3 DNA follows: TGTGCCAGCAGCTTAGGCCCGGACAGGGGTAACGAGCAGTACTTC. Protein product: CASSLGPDRGNEQYF.